This T cell receptor (beta chain) was sequenced for a study of shared clonotypes between healthy human individuals. Overall study findings and caveats: Represented diversity (both genetic and exposure-history) was limited by the small number of donors. Blood was the sole source, and tissue repertoires probably differ.

Assay used: immunoSEQ multiplex PCR; TCRdb lists only in-frame clones, some missing. Counted here are about 1.1 million clones, 60% to 85% occurring once; the ten biggest clones make up 0.89%. V was trimmed by 3 bases and J by 4 bases, leaving 9 bases between them. Germline CDR1 and CDR2: LNHDA and SQIVND (reference sequence). CDR3 length equals 13 residues. Details on this clone: Its antigen remains unidentified.

The source material was memory CD4+ T cells from PBMCs. Subset reported: CD45RA-negative fraction. This clonotype originated in a man aged 18-30 years in good health. Some clones in this sample may be carry-over from other donors' samples. The V gene is TRBV19, the J gene TRBJ1-1; D is unresolved. CDR3 in amino acids: CASSITSSTEAFF. CDR3 in DNA: TGTGCCAGTAGTATTACTTCCAGCACTGAAGCTTTCTTT.